Sequencing of this TCR beta chain was carried out in a study of T-cell memory formation after mild COVID-19. Turning to the study itself: Largely, the TCR clusters proved donor specific.

TCRdb used MiXCR to reprocess the 5' RACE reads, holding one entry per CDR3 protein. The sample records 200,000 to 300,000 distinct CDR3 sequences, approximately 9% being singletons. This clonotype turned up a few times. Sequencing was carried out using PBMCs or a T cell subset sorted from them (not recorded which). The receptor was isolated from a man aged 18-30 years who had mild COVID-19 (a few samples of this study predate the infection). Cell type and time point are not known.

The CDR3 is CAFGAVGDEQYV. The CDR3 coding sequence is TGTGCCTTCGGAGCGGTCGGGGACGAGCAGTACGTC. J is TRBJ2-7 and V is TRBV7-3; possibly TRBD2 for D (5 bases). The germline V gene has CDR1 SGHTA and CDR2 FQGTGA. The V gene lost 11 bases and the J gene lost 5 bases, with 16 bases spanning the gap. The CDR3 loop spans 12 amino acids.